This is a list of T cell receptor beta chains from one sample in a study of T cells in Graves' hyperthyroidism and ophthalmopathy. TCRdb reprocessed the multiplex PCR reads via MiXCR and lists one record per CDR3 protein. The sample has roughly 30,000 distinct CDR3 sequences, 45% seen once. Sequencing was done on a sample of blood. Receptors originate from a woman in her 30s with Graves' hyperthyroidism. Both conserved end residues are part of each CDR3. Each record gives: D gene, J gene, V gene, clone size, CDR3 protein, CDR3 DNA. A D gene is named only where the DNA matches it firmly. Clone size appears in some rows only: once, few, many, or a class for an expanded clone.

d_gene: .
j_gene: TRBJ1-5
v_gene: TRBV4-1
abundance: many
CDR3aa: CASSQDPSNQPQHF
CDR3nt: TGCGCCAGCAGCCAAGATCCCAGCAATCAGCCCCAGCATTTT

d_gene: .
j_gene: TRBJ2-5
v_gene: TRBV20-1
abundance: .
CDR3aa: CSAYAAKETQYF
CDR3nt: TGCAGTGCGTACGCAGCGAAAGAGACCCAGTACTTC

d_gene: .
j_gene: TRBJ1-1
v_gene: TRBV20-1
abundance: many
CDR3aa: CSALATVGNTEAFF
CDR3nt: TGCAGTGCTCTCGCTACAGTTGGGAACACTGAAGCTTTCTTT

d_gene: .
j_gene: TRBJ1-4
v_gene: TRBV29-1
abundance: .
CDR3aa: CSVDSGTNEKLFF
CDR3nt: TGCAGCGTCGACTCCGGGACTAATGAAAAACTGTTTTTT

d_gene: .
j_gene: TRBJ2-7
v_gene: TRBV7-9
abundance: .
CDR3aa: CASSPTEYCEQYF
CDR3nt: TGTGCCAGCAGCCCGACTGAGTATTGCGAGCAGTACTTC

d_gene: .
j_gene: TRBJ2-5
v_gene: TRBV20-1
abundance: many
CDR3aa: CSAEYQETQYF
CDR3nt: TGCAGTGCAGAATACCAAGAGACCCAGTACTTC

d_gene: .
j_gene: TRBJ1-2
v_gene: TRBV30
abundance: few
CDR3aa: CAWSKGGSRAGYGYTF
CDR3nt: TGTGCCTGGAGTAAGGGGGGTAGCCGTGCAGGCTATGGCTACACCTTC

d_gene: TRBD2
j_gene: TRBJ2-2
v_gene: TRBV20-1
abundance: many
CDR3aa: CSAILAGGPSTGELFF
CDR3nt: TGCAGTGCCATTCTAGCGGGAGGGCCGAGCACCGGGGAGCTGTTTTTT

d_gene: .
j_gene: TRBJ1-1
v_gene: TRBV7-8
abundance: many
CDR3aa: CASSLVSPLNTEAFF
CDR3nt: TGTGCCAGCAGCTTAGTTTCCCCCTTGAACACTGAAGCTTTCTTT

d_gene: TRBD1
j_gene: TRBJ2-5
v_gene: TRBV2
abundance: many
CDR3aa: CASGGTGGAETQYF
CDR3nt: TGTGCCAGCGGCGGGACAGGGGGCGCTGAGACCCAGTACTTC

d_gene: .
j_gene: TRBJ1-1
v_gene: TRBV5-4
abundance: .
CDR3aa: CASSGPGRLVTGEALF
CDR3nt: TGTGCCAGCAGCGGGCCGGGACGGCTTGTAACGGGGGAAGCGCTCTTT

d_gene: TRBD1
j_gene: TRBJ1-5
v_gene: TRBV15
abundance: few
CDR3aa: CATSRRQGAGQPQHF
CDR3nt: TGTGCCACCAGCAGGAGACAGGGGGCAGGACAGCCCCAGCATTTT

d_gene: .
j_gene: TRBJ1-1
v_gene: TRBV11-1
abundance: .
CDR3aa: CASRRGTRRVSGTEAFF
CDR3nt: TGTGCCAGCAGACGCGGTACCAGGAGGGTGTCTGGCACTGAAGCTTTCTTT

d_gene: .
j_gene: TRBJ1-3
v_gene: TRBV2
abundance: .
CDR3aa: CASSLDRRNTIYF
CDR3nt: TGTGCTAGCAGCCTAGACAGACGAAACACCATATACTTT

d_gene: .
j_gene: TRBJ2-7
v_gene: TRBV20-1
abundance: .
CDR3aa: CSASRLVYEQYF
CDR3nt: TGCAGTGCTAGTAGACTAGTCTACGAGCAGTACTTC

d_gene: .
j_gene: TRBJ2-5
v_gene: TRBV18
abundance: many
CDR3aa: CASSLTVQETQYF
CDR3nt: TGTGCCAGCTCACTGACGGTGCAAGAGACCCAGTACTTC

d_gene: .
j_gene: TRBJ2-7
v_gene: TRBV9
abundance: .
CDR3aa: CASSPSVDPYEQYF
CDR3nt: TGTGCCAGCAGCCCAAGCGTCGATCCCTACGAGCAGTACTTC

d_gene: TRBD1
j_gene: TRBJ1-1
v_gene: TRBV7-8
abundance: medium-sized
CDR3aa: CASSSPPLGGDRGSNTEAFF
CDR3nt: TGTGCCAGCAGCTCTCCCCCCTTGGGCGGGGACAGGGGCTCGAACACTGAAGCTTTCTTT

d_gene: TRBD1
j_gene: TRBJ1-1
v_gene: TRBV29-1
abundance: medium-sized
CDR3aa: CSAEGTGRTEAFF
CDR3nt: TGCAGCGCCGAAGGGACAGGGAGAACTGAAGCTTTCTTT

d_gene: .
j_gene: TRBJ2-2
v_gene: TRBV25-1
abundance: medium-sized
CDR3aa: CASSDSIYNTGELFF
CDR3nt: TGTGCCAGCAGTGATTCCATATACAACACCGGGGAGCTGTTTTTT

d_gene: .
j_gene: TRBJ2-7
v_gene: TRBV6-6
abundance: many
CDR3aa: CASLGPQGWASSYEQYF
CDR3nt: TGTGCCAGCCTTGGGCCCCAAGGTTGGGCGAGCTCCTACGAGCAGTACTTC

d_gene: .
j_gene: TRBJ2-5
v_gene: TRBV29-1
abundance: .
CDR3aa: CSVTPIQGGQETQYF
CDR3nt: TGCAGCGTTACCCCCATCCAGGGTGGGCAAGAGACCCAGTACTTC

d_gene: .
j_gene: TRBJ2-7
v_gene: TRBV6-2/TRBV6-3
abundance: many
CDR3aa: CASSPQRTGDYEQYF
CDR3nt: TGTGCCAGCAGCCCACAGCGGACTGGAGACTACGAGCAGTACTTC

d_gene: TRBD2
j_gene: TRBJ2-2
v_gene: TRBV7-3
abundance: many
CDR3aa: CASSLTGGKTGELFF
CDR3nt: TGTGCCAGCAGCTTGACGGGAGGGAAGACCGGGGAGCTGTTTTTT

d_gene: .
j_gene: TRBJ1-1
v_gene: TRBV2
abundance: .
CDR3aa: CASSEVFQNTEAFF
CDR3nt: TGTGCCAGCAGTGAAGTCTTTCAGAACACTGAAGCTTTCTTT

d_gene: .
j_gene: TRBJ2-2
v_gene: TRBV30
abundance: .
CDR3aa: CAWSLGVSGELFF
CDR3nt: TGTGCCTGGTCTTTGGGTGTCTCCGGGGAGCTGTTTTTT

d_gene: .
j_gene: TRBJ2-1
v_gene: TRBV5-6
abundance: many
CDR3aa: CASSSKSVYNEQFF
CDR3nt: TGTGCCAGCAGCTCTAAAAGCGTGTACAATGAGCAGTTCTTC

d_gene: .
j_gene: TRBJ2-7
v_gene: TRBV12-3/TRBV12-4
abundance: many
CDR3aa: CASSLGKQRWSYEQYF
CDR3nt: TGTGCCAGCAGTTTAGGAAAACAGAGATGGTCCTACGAGCAGTACTTC

d_gene: .
j_gene: TRBJ2-2
v_gene: TRBV7-9
abundance: many
CDR3aa: CASSPWDTYTGELFF
CDR3nt: TGTGCCAGCAGCCCGTGGGACACCTACACCGGGGAGCTGTTTTTT

d_gene: TRBD2
j_gene: TRBJ2-6
v_gene: TRBV19
abundance: many
CDR3aa: CASRTSGRAWNSGANVLTF
CDR3nt: TGTGCCAGCCGGACTAGCGGGAGGGCCTGGAACTCTGGGGCCAACGTCCTGACTTTC

d_gene: .
j_gene: TRBJ1-4
v_gene: TRBV28
abundance: few
CDR3aa: CASSLSRGGEKLFF
CDR3nt: TGTGCCAGCAGTTTATCAAGGGGAGGTGAAAAACTGTTTTTT

d_gene: TRBD2
j_gene: TRBJ2-3
v_gene: TRBV29-1
abundance: .
CDR3aa: CSVKVPSGRAETQYF
CDR3nt: TGCAGCGTCAAAGTGCCTAGCGGGAGGGCAGAAACGCAGTATTTT

d_gene: .
j_gene: TRBJ2-7
v_gene: TRBV15
abundance: medium-sized
CDR3aa: CATSRDPSSYEQYF
CDR3nt: TGTGCCACCAGCCGGGACCCGAGTAGCTACGAGCAGTACTTC

d_gene: .
j_gene: TRBJ1-3
v_gene: TRBV5-5
abundance: many
CDR3aa: CASSFLGSGNTIYF
CDR3nt: TGTGCCAGCAGCTTCTTGGGCTCTGGAAACACCATATATTTT

d_gene: .
j_gene: TRBJ1-6
v_gene: TRBV20-1
abundance: .
CDR3aa: CSADRDTDSPLHF
CDR3nt: TGCAGTGCTGACCGGGACACTGATTCACCCCTCCACTTT

d_gene: .
j_gene: TRBJ2-1
v_gene: TRBV18
abundance: .
CDR3aa: CASSPPTFPEQFF
CDR3nt: TGTGCCAGCTCACCACCGACATTCCCAGAGCAGTTCTTC

d_gene: .
j_gene: TRBJ2-7
v_gene: TRBV20-1
abundance: medium-sized
CDR3aa: CSARDVTAQRYEQYF
CDR3nt: TGCAGTGCTAGAGATGTCACAGCCCAGAGGTACGAGCAGTACTTC

d_gene: TRBD2
j_gene: TRBJ2-3
v_gene: TRBV5-4
abundance: .
CDR3aa: CASSLNRLAVCTDTQYF
CDR3nt: TGTGCCAGCAGCCTGAATAGGCTAGCGGTGTGCACAGATACGCAGTATTTT

d_gene: .
j_gene: TRBJ2-2
v_gene: TRBV29-1
abundance: .
CDR3aa: CSVVAKVTGELFF
CDR3nt: TGCAGCGTTGTTGCGAAGGTCACCGGGGAGCTGTTTTTT

d_gene: TRBD2
j_gene: TRBJ2-7
v_gene: TRBV3-1
abundance: .
CDR3aa: CASGREYEQYF
CDR3nt: TGTGCCAGCGGGCGGGAGTACGAGCAGTACTTC

d_gene: .
j_gene: TRBJ1-6
v_gene: TRBV20-1
abundance: .
CDR3aa: CSVSGGNSPLHF
CDR3nt: TGCAGTGTAAGTGGAGGCAATTCACCCCTCCACTTT

d_gene: .
j_gene: TRBJ2-2
v_gene: TRBV12-3/TRBV12-4
abundance: .
CDR3aa: CANSLQAYTGELFF
CDR3nt: TGTGCCAACAGTTTACAGGCCTACACCGGGGAGCTGTTTTTT